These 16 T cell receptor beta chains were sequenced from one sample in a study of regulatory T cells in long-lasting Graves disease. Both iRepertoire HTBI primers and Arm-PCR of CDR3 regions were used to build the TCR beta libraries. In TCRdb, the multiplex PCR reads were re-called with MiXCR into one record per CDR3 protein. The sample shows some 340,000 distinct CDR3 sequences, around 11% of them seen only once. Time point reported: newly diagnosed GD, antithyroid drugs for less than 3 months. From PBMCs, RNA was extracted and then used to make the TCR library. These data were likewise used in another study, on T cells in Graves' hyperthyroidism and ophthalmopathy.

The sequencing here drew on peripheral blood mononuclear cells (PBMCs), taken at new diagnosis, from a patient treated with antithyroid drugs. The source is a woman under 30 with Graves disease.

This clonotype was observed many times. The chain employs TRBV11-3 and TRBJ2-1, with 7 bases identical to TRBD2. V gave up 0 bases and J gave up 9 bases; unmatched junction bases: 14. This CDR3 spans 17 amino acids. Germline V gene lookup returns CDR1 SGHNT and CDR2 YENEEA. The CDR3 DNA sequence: TGTGCCAGCAGCTTAGACGAGCTTGGAGGGAGGGAGGGTGAGCAGTTCTTC. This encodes CASSLDELGGREGEQFF.

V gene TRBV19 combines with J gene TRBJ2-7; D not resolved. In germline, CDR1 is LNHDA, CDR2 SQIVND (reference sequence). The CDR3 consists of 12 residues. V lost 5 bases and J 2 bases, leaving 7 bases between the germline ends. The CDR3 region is CASSDGPYEQYF. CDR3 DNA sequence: TGTGCCAGTAGTGACGGACCCTACGAGCAGTACTTC.

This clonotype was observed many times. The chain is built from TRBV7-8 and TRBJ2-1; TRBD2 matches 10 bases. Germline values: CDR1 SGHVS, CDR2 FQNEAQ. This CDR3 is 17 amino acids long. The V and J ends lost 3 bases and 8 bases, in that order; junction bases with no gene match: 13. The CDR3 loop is CASSFSSTASGRDEQFF. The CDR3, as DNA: TGTGCCAGCAGCTTCTCCTCCACGGCTAGCGGGAGAGATGAGCAGTTCTTC.

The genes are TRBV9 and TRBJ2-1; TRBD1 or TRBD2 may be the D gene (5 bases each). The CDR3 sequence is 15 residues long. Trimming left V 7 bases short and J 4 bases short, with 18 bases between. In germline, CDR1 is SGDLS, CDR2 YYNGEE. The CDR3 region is CASGGRWRGYNEQFF. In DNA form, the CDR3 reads TGTGCCAGCGGGGGTCGGTGGCGAGGGTACAATGAGCAGTTCTTC.

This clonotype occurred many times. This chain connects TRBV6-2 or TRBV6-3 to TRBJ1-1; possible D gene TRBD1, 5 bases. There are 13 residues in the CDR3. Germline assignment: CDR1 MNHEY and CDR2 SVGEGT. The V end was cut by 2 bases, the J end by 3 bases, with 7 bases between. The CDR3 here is CASSYRGDTEAFF. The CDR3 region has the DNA TGTGCCAGCAGTTACAGGGGTGACACTGAAGCTTTCTTT.

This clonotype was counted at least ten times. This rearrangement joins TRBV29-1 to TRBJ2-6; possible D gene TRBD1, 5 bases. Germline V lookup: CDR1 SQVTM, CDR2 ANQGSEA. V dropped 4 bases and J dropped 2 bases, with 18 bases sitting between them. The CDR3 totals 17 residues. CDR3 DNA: TGCAGCGTTGCTTCAGGCAGGGATGGAACTGGGGCCAACGTCCTGACTTTC. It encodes CSVASGRDGTGANVLTF.

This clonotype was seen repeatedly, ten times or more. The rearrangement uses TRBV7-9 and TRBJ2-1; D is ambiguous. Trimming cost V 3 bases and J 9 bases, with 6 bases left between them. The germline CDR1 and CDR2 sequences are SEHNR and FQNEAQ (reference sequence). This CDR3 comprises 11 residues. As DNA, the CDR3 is TGTGCCAGCAGCTTTGAGCGTGAGCAGTTCTTC. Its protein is CASSFEREQFF. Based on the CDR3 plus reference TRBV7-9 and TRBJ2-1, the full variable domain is DTGVSQNPRHKITKRGQNVTFRCDPISEHNRLYWYRQTLGQGPEFLTYFQNEAQLEKSRLLSDRFSAERPKGSFSTLEIQRTEQGDSAMYLCASSFEREQFFGPGTRLTVL.

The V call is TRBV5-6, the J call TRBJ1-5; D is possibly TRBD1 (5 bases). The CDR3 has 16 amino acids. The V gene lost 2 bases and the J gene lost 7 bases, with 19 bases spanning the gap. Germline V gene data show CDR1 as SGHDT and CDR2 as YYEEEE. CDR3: CASSFTGTSRSQPQHF. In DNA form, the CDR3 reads TGTGCCAGCAGCTTTACCGGGACTTCGAGGTCACAGCCCCAGCATTTT.

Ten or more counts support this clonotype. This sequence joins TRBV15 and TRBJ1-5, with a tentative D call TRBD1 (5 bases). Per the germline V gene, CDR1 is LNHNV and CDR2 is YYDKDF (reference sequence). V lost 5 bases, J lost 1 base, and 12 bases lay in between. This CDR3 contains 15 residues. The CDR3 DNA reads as TGTGCCACCAGCTACACTAGGGGAAGCAATCAGCCCCAGCATTTT. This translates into CATSYTRGSNQPQHF.

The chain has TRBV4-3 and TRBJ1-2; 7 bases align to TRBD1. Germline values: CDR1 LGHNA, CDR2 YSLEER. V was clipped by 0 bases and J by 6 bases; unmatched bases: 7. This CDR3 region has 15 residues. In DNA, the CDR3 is TGCGCCAGCAGCCAAGATTGGAACAGGGGTAATGGCTACACCTTC. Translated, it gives CASSQDWNRGNGYTF.

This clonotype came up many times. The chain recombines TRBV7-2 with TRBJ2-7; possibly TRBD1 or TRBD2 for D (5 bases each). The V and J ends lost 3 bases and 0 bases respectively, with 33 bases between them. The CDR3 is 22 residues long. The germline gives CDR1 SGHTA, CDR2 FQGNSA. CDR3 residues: CASSFGIATASGIHQSSYEQYF. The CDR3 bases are TGTGCCAGCAGCTTCGGTATAGCGACAGCCTCAGGAATCCACCAGAGCTCCTACGAGCAGTACTTC.

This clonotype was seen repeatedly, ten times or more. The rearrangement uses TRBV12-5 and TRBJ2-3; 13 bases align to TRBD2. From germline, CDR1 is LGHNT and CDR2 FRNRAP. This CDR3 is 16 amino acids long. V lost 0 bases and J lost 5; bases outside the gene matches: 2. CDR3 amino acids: CASGLVLAGGGDTQYF. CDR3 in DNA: TGTGCTAGTGGTTTGGTACTAGCGGGAGGGGGAGATACGCAGTATTTT.

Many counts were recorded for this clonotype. CDR3 region: CASSLGRAGGSRSSYNEQFF. CDR3 DNA: TGCGCCAGCAGCTTGGGTCGGGCGGGAGGTTCTCGAAGCTCCTACAATGAGCAGTTCTTC. The genes are TRBV5-1 and TRBJ2-1; 8 nucleotides align to TRBD2. V dropped 0 bases and J dropped 0; count of bases not matched to a gene: 14. This CDR3 spans 20 amino acids. Germline CDR1 and CDR2: SGHRS and YFSETQ.

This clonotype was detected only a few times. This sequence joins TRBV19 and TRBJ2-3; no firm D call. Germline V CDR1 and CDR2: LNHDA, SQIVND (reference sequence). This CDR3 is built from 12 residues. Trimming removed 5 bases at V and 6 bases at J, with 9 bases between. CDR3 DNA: TGTGCCAGTAGTTTATATATGGATACGCAGTATTTT. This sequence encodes CASSLYMDTQYF.

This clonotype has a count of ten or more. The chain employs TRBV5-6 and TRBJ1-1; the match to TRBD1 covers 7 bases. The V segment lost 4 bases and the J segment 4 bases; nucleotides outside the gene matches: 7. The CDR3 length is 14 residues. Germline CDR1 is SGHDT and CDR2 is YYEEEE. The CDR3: CASSLTGTSTEAFF. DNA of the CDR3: TGTGCCAGCAGCCTGACAGGGACTAGCACTGAAGCTTTCTTT.

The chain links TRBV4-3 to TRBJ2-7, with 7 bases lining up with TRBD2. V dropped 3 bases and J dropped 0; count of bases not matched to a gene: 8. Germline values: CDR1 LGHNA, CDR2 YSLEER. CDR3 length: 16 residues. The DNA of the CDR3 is TGCGCCAGCAGCCATAATAAGCGGGGATACTCCTACGAGCAGTACGTC. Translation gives CASSHNKRGYSYEQYV.